A selection of T cell receptor beta chains follows, all from one sample in a study of blood T cell repertoires in COVID-19. Assay: immunoSEQ multiplex PCR; the TCRdb copy retains only in-frame clones and omits some. The sample lists tens of thousands of clones, 85% to 90% occurring once. Specimen: peripheral blood. The source of these receptors is a human donor in a cohort sampled during active COVID-19. Each CDR3 is given with its conserved first and last residue. D genes are given only for firm matches. A clone size is listed for some rows: how often the clone was seen (once, few, many), or a class if it is expanded.

J gene: TRBJ2-2; D gene: TRBD2; clone size: few; V gene: TRBV7-6; CDR3 DNA: TGTGCCAGCAGCTTAGGCTCTAGCGGGGGCCTCACCGGGGAGCTGTTTTTT; CDR3 protein: CASSLGSSGGLTGELFF
J gene: TRBJ1-1; D gene: .; clone size: .; V gene: TRBV5-1; CDR3 DNA: TGCGCCAGCAGCCAACAGGTAGACACTGAAGCTTTCTTT; CDR3 protein: CASSQQVDTEAFF
J gene: TRBJ1-2; D gene: .; clone size: .; V gene: TRBV5-4; CDR3 DNA: TGTGCCAGCAGCTTGGCCCCAGGGACTAACTATGGCTACACCTTC; CDR3 protein: CASSLAPGTNYGYTF
J gene: TRBJ2-3; D gene: TRBD2; clone size: .; V gene: TRBV24-1; CDR3 DNA: TGTGCCACCAGTGATGCTTCGGGAGCGGGGGGAAGAGATACGCAGTATTTT; CDR3 protein: CATSDASGAGGRDTQYF
J gene: TRBJ1-6; D gene: .; clone size: .; V gene: TRBV15; CDR3 DNA: TGTGCCACCAGCAGAGATATAGTGAATAATTCACCCCTCCACTTT; CDR3 protein: CATSRDIVNNSPLHF
J gene: TRBJ1-2; D gene: TRBD1; clone size: few; V gene: TRBV2; CDR3 DNA: TGTGCCAGCAGGAATGCGACAGGGGGCTTAAGATCTGCGGCGGGCGGCTACACCTTC; CDR3 protein: CASRNATGGLRSAAGGYTF
J gene: TRBJ2-5; D gene: .; clone size: .; V gene: TRBV4-3; CDR3 DNA: TGCGCCAGCAGCCAAGTTAGATTTTCAGAGACCCAGTACTTC; CDR3 protein: CASSQVRFSETQYF
J gene: TRBJ2-5; D gene: .; clone size: .; V gene: TRBV5-4; CDR3 DNA: TGTGCCAGCAGCATATTCACCGGTAGCGAGGAAGAGACCCAGTACTTC; CDR3 protein: CASSIFTGSEEETQYF
J gene: TRBJ1-6; D gene: .; clone size: .; V gene: TRBV6-2/TRBV6-3; CDR3 DNA: TGTGCCAGCAGTACGGGTTCACCCCTCCACTTT; CDR3 protein: CASSTGSPLHF
J gene: TRBJ2-2; D gene: .; clone size: few; V gene: TRBV19; CDR3 DNA: TGTGCCAGTAGTAAGGCCCGTACTGGGCGCACCGGGGAGCTGTTTTTT; CDR3 protein: CASSKARTGRTGELFF
J gene: TRBJ1-1; D gene: .; clone size: .; V gene: TRBV6-6; CDR3 DNA: TGTGCCAGCAATCACGGGAGTAACACTGAAGCTTTCTTT; CDR3 protein: CASNHGSNTEAFF
J gene: TRBJ2-5; D gene: .; clone size: few; V gene: TRBV25-1; CDR3 DNA: TGTGCCAGCAATGGGGGGGAGACCCAGTACTTC; CDR3 protein: CASNGGETQYF
J gene: TRBJ2-1; D gene: TRBD2; clone size: .; V gene: TRBV20-1; CDR3 DNA: TGCAGTGCTAGAGGGAGCGGGGGAACGCTCTTC; CDR3 protein: CSARGSGGTLF
J gene: TRBJ2-1; D gene: TRBD2; clone size: .; V gene: TRBV5-1; CDR3 DNA: TGCGCCAGCAGCTTGCTAGCGGGGGCCGCCTCCTACAATGAGCAGTTCTTC; CDR3 protein: CASSLLAGAASYNEQFF
J gene: TRBJ2-5; D gene: .; clone size: .; V gene: TRBV7-8; CDR3 DNA: TGTGCCAGCAGCTTAGCTCCGGGGAAGACCCAGTACTTC; CDR3 protein: CASSLAPGKTQYF